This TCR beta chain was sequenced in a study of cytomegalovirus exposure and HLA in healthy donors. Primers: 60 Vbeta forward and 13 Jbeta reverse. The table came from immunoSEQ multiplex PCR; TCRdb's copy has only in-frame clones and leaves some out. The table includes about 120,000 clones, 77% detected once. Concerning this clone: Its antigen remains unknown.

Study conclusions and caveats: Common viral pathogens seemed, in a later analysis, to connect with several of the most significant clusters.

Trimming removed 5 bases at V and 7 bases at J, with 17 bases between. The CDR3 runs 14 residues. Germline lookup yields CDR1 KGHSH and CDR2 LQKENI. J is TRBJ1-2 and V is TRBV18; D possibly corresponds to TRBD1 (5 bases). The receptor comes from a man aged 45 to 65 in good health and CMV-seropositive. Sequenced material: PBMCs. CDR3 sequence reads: CASSAQGSGFGYTF. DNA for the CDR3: TGTGCCAGCTCAGCCCAGGGATCTGGGTTTGGCTACACCTTC.